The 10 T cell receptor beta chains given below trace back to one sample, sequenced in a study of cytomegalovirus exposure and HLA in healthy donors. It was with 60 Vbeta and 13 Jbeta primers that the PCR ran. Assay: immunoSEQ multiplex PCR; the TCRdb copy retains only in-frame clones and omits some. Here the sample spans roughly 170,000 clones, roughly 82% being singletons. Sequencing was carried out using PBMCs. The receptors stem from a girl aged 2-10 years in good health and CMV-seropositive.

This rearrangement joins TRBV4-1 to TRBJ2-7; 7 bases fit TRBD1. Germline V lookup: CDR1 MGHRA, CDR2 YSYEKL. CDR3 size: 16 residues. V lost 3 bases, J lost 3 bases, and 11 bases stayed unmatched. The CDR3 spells CASSQQQVDRIYEQYF. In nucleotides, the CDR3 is TGCGCCAGCAGCCAGCAACAGGTGGACAGGATCTACGAGCAGTACTTC.

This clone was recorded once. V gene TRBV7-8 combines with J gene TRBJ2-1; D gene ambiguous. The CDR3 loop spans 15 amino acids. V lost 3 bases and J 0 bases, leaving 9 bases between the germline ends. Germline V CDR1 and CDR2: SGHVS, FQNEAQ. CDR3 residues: CASSFSFGSYNEQFF. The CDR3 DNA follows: TGTGCCAGCAGCTTTTCCTTCGGCTCCTACAATGAGCAGTTCTTC. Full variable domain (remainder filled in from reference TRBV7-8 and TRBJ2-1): GAGVSQSPRYKVAKRGQDVALRCDPISGHVSLFWYQQALGQGPEFLTYFQNEAQLDKSGLPSDRFFAERPEGSVSTLKIQRTQQEDSAVYLCASSFSFGSYNEQFFGPGTRLTVL.

The DNA for the CDR3 is TGTGCCATCAGTGAATTTGGGCAGGGCGCCACTGAAGCTTTCTTT. Translation: CAISEFGQGATEAFF. The rearrangement uses TRBV10-3 and TRBJ1-1; tentative D call: TRBD1 (5 bases). The CDR3 has 15 residues. Trimming shortened V by 3 bases and J by 4 bases, and 15 bases separated the two germline ends. CDR1 is ENHRY, CDR2 SYGVKD, per germline.

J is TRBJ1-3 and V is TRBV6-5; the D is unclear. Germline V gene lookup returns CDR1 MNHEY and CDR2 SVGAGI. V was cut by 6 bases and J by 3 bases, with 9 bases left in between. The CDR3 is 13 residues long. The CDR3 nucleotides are TGTGCCAGCAGACCCTCTAGTGGAAACACCATATATTTT. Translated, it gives CASRPSSGNTIYF.

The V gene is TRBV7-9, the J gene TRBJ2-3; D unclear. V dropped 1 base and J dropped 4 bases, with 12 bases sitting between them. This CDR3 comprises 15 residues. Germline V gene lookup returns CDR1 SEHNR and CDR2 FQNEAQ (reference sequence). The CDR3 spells CASSLVSLSADTQYF. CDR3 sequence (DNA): TGTGCCAGCAGCTTAGTGTCCTTATCGGCAGATACGCAGTATTTT.

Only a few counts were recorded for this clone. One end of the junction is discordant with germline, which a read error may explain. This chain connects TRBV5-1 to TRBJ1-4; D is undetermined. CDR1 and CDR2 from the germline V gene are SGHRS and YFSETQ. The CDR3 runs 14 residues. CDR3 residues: CASSLDQYNERLFF. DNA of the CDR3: TGCGCCAGCAGCTTGGACCAGTACAACGAAAGACTGTTTTTT.

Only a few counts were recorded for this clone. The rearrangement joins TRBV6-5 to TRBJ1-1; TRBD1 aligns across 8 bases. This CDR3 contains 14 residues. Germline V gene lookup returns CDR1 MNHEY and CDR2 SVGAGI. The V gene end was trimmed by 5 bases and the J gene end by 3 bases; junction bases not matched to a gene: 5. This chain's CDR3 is CASSAGQGDTEAFF. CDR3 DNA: TGTGCCAGCAGTGCAGGACAGGGCGACACTGAAGCTTTCTTT.

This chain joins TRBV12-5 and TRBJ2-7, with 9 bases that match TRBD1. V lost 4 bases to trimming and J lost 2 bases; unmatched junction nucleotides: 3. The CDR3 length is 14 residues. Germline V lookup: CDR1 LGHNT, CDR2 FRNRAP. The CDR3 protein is CASGWGQGAYEQYF. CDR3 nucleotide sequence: TGTGCTAGTGGTTGGGGACAGGGAGCCTACGAGCAGTACTTC.

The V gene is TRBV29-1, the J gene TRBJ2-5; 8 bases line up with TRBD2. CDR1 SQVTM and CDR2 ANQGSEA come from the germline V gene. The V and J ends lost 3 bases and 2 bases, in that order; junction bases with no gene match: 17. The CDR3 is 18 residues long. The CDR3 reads CSVDKGGVLAGSQETQYF. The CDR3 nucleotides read TGCAGCGTTGATAAGGGTGGTGTTCTAGCGGGTAGTCAAGAGACCCAGTACTTC.

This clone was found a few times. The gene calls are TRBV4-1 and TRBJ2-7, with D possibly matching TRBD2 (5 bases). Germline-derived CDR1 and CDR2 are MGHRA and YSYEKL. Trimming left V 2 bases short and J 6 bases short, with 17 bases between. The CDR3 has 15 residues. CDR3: CASSQTTTLSGEQYF. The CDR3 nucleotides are TGCGCCAGCAGCCAAACCACAACTTTAAGCGGCGAGCAGTACTTC.